This T cell receptor beta chain was sequenced for a study of graft-versus-host responses after intestinal transplantation. As to this clone: Its antigen is not known.

General observations from the study: Individuals who had graft-donor T cell macrochimerism had allografts that showed high graft-versus-host to host-versus-graft clonal ratios. Early post-transplant HvG declines were associated with peak circulating GvH clone levels.

Some clones are missing from TCRdb's copy, which holds only in-frame ones; the method was immunoSEQ multiplex PCR. The sample contains about 25,000 clones, approximately 95% of which appear only once. CDR3 length: 17 amino acids. Germline V gene sequence: CDR1 KGHSH, CDR2 LQKENI. Unmatched junction bases numbered 11, after V lost 8 bases and J lost 0 bases. The TCR was taken from a human patient who received an intestinal transplant, so some T cells may come from the graft donor. The sample here was PBMCs, taken 156 days after intestinal transplant. The chain has TRBV18 and TRBJ2-2, with TRBD2 identical over 8 bases. As DNA, the CDR3 is TGTGCCAGCCCTACGACAGCGGGGGCCTCGAACACCGGGGAGCTGTTTTTT. Its protein product is CASPTTAGASNTGELFF.